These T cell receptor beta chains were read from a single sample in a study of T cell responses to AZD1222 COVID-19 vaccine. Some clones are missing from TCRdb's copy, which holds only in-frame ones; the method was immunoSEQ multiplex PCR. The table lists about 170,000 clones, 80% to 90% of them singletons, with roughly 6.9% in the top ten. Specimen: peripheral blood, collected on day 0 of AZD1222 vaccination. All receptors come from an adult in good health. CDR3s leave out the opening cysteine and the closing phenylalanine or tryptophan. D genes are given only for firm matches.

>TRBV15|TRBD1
ATSRGPEAGGGEQETQY
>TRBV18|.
ASSPPSQGGTGELF
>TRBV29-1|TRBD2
SVEGRTWEGTQY
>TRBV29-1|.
SVEDPPQPQH
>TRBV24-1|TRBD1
ATSARTGNPHIPRRDTGELF
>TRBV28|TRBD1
ASSSRGSNNQPQH
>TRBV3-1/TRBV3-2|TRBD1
ASSRAGRDRDSPLH
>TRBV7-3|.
ASSPSQGGQETQY
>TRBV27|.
ASSFLQGSNEKLF
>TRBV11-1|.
ASSSSWADQETQY
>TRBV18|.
ASSRGDTQY
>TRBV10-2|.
ASSAPTGNTIY
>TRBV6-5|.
ASSYKGNYGYT
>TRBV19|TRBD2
ASRPSGVDTQY
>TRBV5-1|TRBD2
ASSLRLAGGQSISTDTQY
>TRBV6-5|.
ASTRTGDGEQF
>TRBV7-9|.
ASSSTGEDTGELF
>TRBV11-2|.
ASSLFLVSSGDTQY
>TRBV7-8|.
ASSPPLNTGELF
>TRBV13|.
ASSSGGLTDTQY
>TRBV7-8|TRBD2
ASSLAFQSGGADTQY
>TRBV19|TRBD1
ASSGTGAGSNQPQH
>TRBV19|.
ASREQGRETQY
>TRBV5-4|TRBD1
ASYRGGQGHYEQY
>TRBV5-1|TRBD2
ASSLPRGGVYNEQF
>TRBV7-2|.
ASSLAPDPLETQY
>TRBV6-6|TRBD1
ASSTGGQITFYGYT
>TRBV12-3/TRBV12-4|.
ASNLLWGEKLF